The 14 T cell receptor beta chains below all came from one sample that was sequenced in a study of blood T cell repertoires in COVID-19. Repertoires were generated with immunoSEQ multiplex PCR, while TCRdb's copy carries only in-frame clones and drops some. The repertoire holds roughly 440,000 clones, with approximately 89% as singletons. The source material was peripheral blood. The receptors here all came from a woman between 50 and 59 years old with COVID-19, enrolled during active disease.

The chain is built from TRBV3-1 (or the pseudogene TRBV3-2) and TRBJ1-4; 8 nucleotides line up with TRBD1. Looked up from germline, CDR1 is LGHDT and CDR2 is YNNKEL (reference sequence). The CDR3 contains 15 residues. Germline trimming cut 5 bases from V and 6 bases from J; bases unmatched to any gene: 8. The CDR3 region is CASSESGTGHEKLFF. For the CDR3, the DNA is TGTGCCAGCAGCGAATCCGGGACAGGCCATGAAAAACTGTTTTTT.

In this sample, this clone turned up once. The chain couples TRBV6-6 to TRBJ1-2; 7 nucleotides line up with TRBD1. With 2 bases clipped from V and 7 bases from J, the junction kept 13 bases outside the gene matches. Germline V gene lookup returns CDR1 MNHNY and CDR2 SVGAGI (reference sequence). The CDR3 contains 16 residues. The CDR3 sequence is CASSYISIGTVSGYTF. DNA for the CDR3: TGTGCCAGCAGTTACATATCAATCGGGACAGTCTCTGGCTACACCTTC.

The V and J genes are TRBV7-3 and TRBJ1-6; weak D call: TRBD1 (5 bases). The CDR3 is 18 amino acids. Germline CDR1 reads SGHTA; CDR2 reads FQGTGA. Trimming removed 1 base at V and 10 bases at J, with 23 bases between. CDR3 DNA sequence: TGTGCCAGCAGCTTAAACTGGAAAGCGGGGGGAAATCCCTCACCCCTCCACTTT. It yields the protein CASSLNWKAGGNPSPLHF.

This chain joins TRBV7-9 and TRBJ2-5; D is uncertain. CDR1 and CDR2 (germline): SEHNR, FQNEAQ (reference sequence). The CDR3 is 13 residues long. Deletions cut 0 bases from V and 5 bases from J, with 7 bases between. The CDR3 is CASSLAQRETQYF. For the CDR3, the DNA is TGTGCCAGCAGCTTAGCGCAGAGGGAGACCCAGTACTTC.

The chain recombines TRBV19 with TRBJ1-6; D is unclear. V lost 7 bases and J 7 bases, leaving 11 bases between the germline ends. The CDR3 runs 13 residues. Per the germline V gene, CDR1 is LNHDA and CDR2 is SQIVND (reference sequence). This CDR3 reads CASTTTDNSPLHF. In DNA, the CDR3 is TGTGCCAGTACCACAACAGACAATTCACCCCTCCACTTT.

V is TRBV12-3 or TRBV12-4 and J is TRBJ2-3; D gene uncertain. The V end lost 10 bases, the J end lost 1 base, and 12 bases lay between the germline ends. There are 13 residues in the CDR3. CDR3 region: CATLDRGTDTQYF. DNA for the CDR3: TGTGCCACCCTAGACCGTGGCACAGATACGCAGTATTTT.

The chain employs TRBV9 and TRBJ2-3; 10 bases line up with TRBD2. Germline V CDR1 and CDR2: SGDLS, YYNGEE. V trimming: 0 bases; J trimming: 2 bases; junction bases outside the gene matches: 3. The CDR3 length is 16 residues. The CDR3 loop is CASSVALAGDTDTQYF. In DNA, the CDR3 is TGTGCCAGCAGCGTAGCTCTAGCGGGGGACACAGATACGCAGTATTTT.

V usage is TRBV7-9 and J usage is TRBJ2-1; TRBD2 agrees at 10 bases. Germline V gene lookup returns CDR1 SEHNR and CDR2 FQNEAQ (reference sequence). After removal of 0 bases from V and 6 bases from J, the junction contained 5 bases not matched to a gene. The CDR3 is 16 amino acids. CDR3 sequence (DNA): TGTGCCAGCAGCTTAGCGCTACTAGCGGGGCGCAATGAGCAGTTCTTC. This codes for CASSLALLAGRNEQFF.

The gene calls are TRBV28 and TRBJ1-6, with TRBD1 identical over 10 bases. Trimming took 3 bases from V and 11 from J; bases not matched to a gene: 7. This CDR3 has 15 residues. CDR1 is MDHEN and CDR2 is SYDVKM in the germline V gene. The CDR3 spells CASSLAGQGNPPLHF. CDR3 sequence (DNA): TGTGCCAGCAGTTTGGCGGGACAGGGGAATCCACCCCTCCACTTT.

The chain recombines TRBV12-5 with TRBJ2-6; D is ambiguous. The V gene's germline CDR1 is LGHNT and CDR2 FRNRAP. This CDR3 region has 16 residues. V was pared by 4 bases and J by 4 bases, with 14 bases between. CDR3 protein: CASGSPRPRGANVLTF. The CDR3 coding sequence is TGTGCTAGTGGTTCGCCCCGGCCCAGGGGGGCCAACGTCCTGACTTTC.

The V and J genes are TRBV2 and TRBJ2-1, with D maybe TRBD2 (7 bases). With 5 bases removed from V and 5 bases from J, the gap between germline ends came to 19 bases. The CDR3 has 16 residues. Germline lookup yields CDR1 SNHLY and CDR2 FYNNEI. The CDR3 DNA reads TGTGCCAGCAGTCCGAGGGGGGGCCGAAATAACAATGAGCAGTTCTTC. Protein sequence: CASSPRGGRNNNEQFF.

The chain combines TRBV30 with TRBJ1-2, with D uncertain. The germline V and J ends were trimmed by 0 bases and 9 bases, with 11 bases remaining between them. The CDR3 is 12 amino acids. CDR1 and CDR2 from the germline V gene are GTSNPN and SVGIG (reference sequence). The CDR3 nucleotides read TGTGCCTGGAGTGTGGCTCGCATCAGCTACACCTTC. Protein: CAWSVARISYTF.

The gene calls are TRBV29-1 and TRBJ1-5, with 11 bases that match TRBD1. Per germline, CDR1 SQVTM and CDR2 ANQGSEA. V dropped 7 bases and J dropped 7; count of bases not matched to a gene: 6. There are 13 residues in the CDR3. CDR3 sequence reads: CSGGQGVGQPQHF. CDR3 nucleotides: TGCAGCGGGGGACAGGGGGTGGGGCAGCCCCAGCATTTT.

V is TRBV29-1 and J is TRBJ2-3; 7 positions agree with TRBD1. The CDR3 has 13 amino acids. V shed 4 bases and J 8 bases; nucleotides not matched to a gene: 9. Germline V gives CDR1 SQVTM, CDR2 ANQGSEA. CDR3 coding DNA: TGCAGCGTTGGTCTTACAGGGGAAGGTACGCAGTATTTT. Translated: CSVGLTGEGTQYF.